The T cell receptor beta chain described here comes from a study of identical twins. There are a few counts of this clonotype. Its cognate antigen is unknown. TCRdb re-analysed the 5' RACE reads in MiXCR, keeping a single row per CDR3 protein. Counted here are under 900,000 distinct CDR3 sequences, about 20% occurring once; the ten biggest clones make up 13%. Whole-study findings and limits: The presence of invariant MAIT and iNKT cells could partly confound analyses of zero-insertion sequences.

Germline trimming cut 6 bases from V and 0 bases from J; bases unmatched to any gene: 7. CDR1 is SGHDT and CDR2 is YYEEEE in the germline V gene. This CDR3 comprises 15 residues. These same data were also listed under a study on T cells expressing NK-cell markers.

This rearrangement joins TRBV5-6 to TRBJ2-3, with 7 positions matching TRBD1. The receptor comes from a young woman in good health. Sequenced material: PBMCs. The CDR3 DNA sequence: TGTGCCAGCAAGTACAGGGGCACGAGCACAGATACGCAGTATTTT. This gives the protein CASKYRGTSTDTQYF.